These T cell receptor beta chains were read from a single sample in a study of cytomegalovirus exposure and HLA in healthy donors. The method was immunoSEQ multiplex PCR; TCRdb's version includes in-frame clones alone and lacks a portion of them. This sample has roughly 100,000 clones, with around two thirds found just once. The sample was PBMCs. These receptors all stem from a woman aged 45 to 65 in good health and CMV-seronegative. Each CDR3 is given with its conserved first and last residue. A D gene is named only where the DNA matches it firmly. Expanded clones get a size class; other rows say once, few or many, or leave the size out.

clone size	V gene	D gene	J gene	CDR3 DNA	CDR3 protein
.	TRBV2	.	TRBJ2-3	TGTGCCAGCAGTGAATTTAGTTTGCGGGGCAACACAGATACGCAGTATTTT	CASSEFSLRGNTDTQYF
.	TRBV7-9	.	TRBJ1-1	TGTGCCAGCAGCTTTTTGACGGGGAACACTGAAGCTTTCTTT	CASSFLTGNTEAFF
.	TRBV7-8	.	TRBJ1-5	TGTGCCAGCAGCACGCAAGCGGACGGGAACAATCAGCCCCAGCATTTT	CASSTQADGNNQPQHF
.	TRBV7-9	TRBD2	TRBJ2-2	TGTGCCAGCAGCTTAGGACTGACTAGCGGGGAAGAGGACACCGGGGAGCTGTTTTTT	CASSLGLTSGEEDTGELFF
.	TRBV7-8	TRBD1	TRBJ1-2	TGTGCCAGCAGCCCTCGGACAGGGGGACAGGGCTTGTATGGCTACACCTTC	CASSPRTGGQGLYGYTF
few	TRBV11-3	TRBD1	TRBJ1-1	TGTGCCAGCAGCGAAGGACAGGGTGACACTGAAGCTTTCTTT	CASSEGQGDTEAFF
.	TRBV13	TRBD1	TRBJ2-7	TGTGCCAGCAGGAAGACCGGGACAGGGGGCTCCGAGCAGTACTTC	CASRKTGTGGSEQYF
once	TRBV19	TRBD1	TRBJ1-1	TGTGCCAGTAGTATATACAGGGGGATCACTGAAGCTTTCTTT	CASSIYRGITEAFF
.	TRBV5-4	.	TRBJ1-5	TGTGCCAGCAGCTTGGTTTCCCGGGTGTTCGGCAATCAGCCCCAGCATTTT	CASSLVSRVFGNQPQHF
.	TRBV6-1	TRBD1	TRBJ2-6	TGTGCCAGCAGTGCGGGTCTTGGACAGGGGAGATCTGGGGCCAACGTCCTGACTTTC	CASSAGLGQGRSGANVLTF
.	TRBV2	TRBD2	TRBJ2-3	TGTGCCAGCAGGGAGCGGACTAGCGGGTTCACAGATACGCAGTATTTT	CASRERTSGFTDTQYF
.	TRBV6-1	.	TRBJ2-7	TGTGCCAGCAGAGTCCTAGACAGGAACTACGAGCAGTACTTC	CASRVLDRNYEQYF
.	TRBV27	.	TRBJ1-1	TGTGCCAGCAGTTTATTGGCAGGGAAGGCCGCTGAAGCTTTCTTT	CASSLLAGKAAEAFF
.	TRBV5-1	TRBD2	TRBJ2-1	TGCGCCAGCAGCTCCTTTAGCGGGGACACGAATGAGCAGTTCTTC	CASSSFSGDTNEQFF
few	TRBV5-1	TRBD2	TRBJ2-7	TGCGCCAGCAGCTTACTAGCGGAATACGAGCAGTACTTC	CASSLLAEYEQYF
few	TRBV29-1	TRBD1	TRBJ2-1	TGCAGCGTTGATAGGACAGGGGATTCCTACAATGAGCAGTTCTTC	CSVDRTGDSYNEQFF
.	TRBV15	TRBD2	TRBJ2-7	TGTGCCACCAGCAGGGAAGGGACTAGCGGGAGCCACGAGCAGTACTTC	CATSREGTSGSHEQYF
.	TRBV2	.	TRBJ1-1	TGTGCCAGTCACTTAGGTGGGGCAGAAGCTTTCTTT	CASHLGGAEAFF
.	TRBV28	.	TRBJ1-1	TGTGCCAGCAGTTTATCTCTCACTAAATTGAAGGCTTTCTTT	CASSLSLTKLKAFF
.	TRBV11-2	.	TRBJ2-5	TGTGCCAGCGCAGGGGACGGTCGACCTTCAGAGACCCAGTACTTC	CASAGDGRPSETQYF
.	TRBV9	.	TRBJ2-1	TGTGCCAGCAGCGTAGGTACTGTAAACAATGAGCAGTTCTTC	CASSVGTVNNEQFF
.	TRBV5-4	.	TRBJ1-2	TGTGCCAGCAGCTTGCCTCCTACTAACTATGGCTACACCTTC	CASSLPPTNYGYTF
once	TRBV2	.	TRBJ1-5	TGTGCCAGTCAACCCCGGACAGCCCGTCATTCAGAACAGCCCCAGCATTTT	CASQPRTARHSEQPQHF
.	TRBV9	TRBD2	TRBJ2-1	TGTGCCAGCAGCGAAACTAGCGGCTCCTACAATGAGCAGTTCTTC	CASSETSGSYNEQFF
.	TRBV5-1	TRBD1	TRBJ2-3	TGCGCCAGCAGCTTGGACAGGGGGCGGGATACGCAGTATTTT	CASSLDRGRDTQYF
.	TRBV7-2	.	TRBJ1-4	TGTGCCAGCAGCCCGAGACAGACGAATGAAAAACTGTTTTTT	CASSPRQTNEKLFF
.	TRBV21-1	.	TRBJ2-3	TGTGCCAGCAGCAGGCTGCGGGAGTTTGGGACAGATACGCAGTATTTT	CASSRLREFGTDTQYF
few	TRBV4-2	.	TRBJ2-1	TGTGCCAGCAGCCTCAATCCCGATAGCCACAATGAGCAGTTCTTC	CASSLNPDSHNEQFF
few	TRBV5-1	.	TRBJ1-6	TGCGCCAGCAGCACCCGGGACGCGGGGCCGTCACCCCTCCACTTT	CASSTRDAGPSPLHF
few	TRBV28	.	TRBJ1-4	TGTGCCAGCAGTTTATCGGGCGGCAGGGGTGAGGAAAAACTGTTTTTT	CASSLSGGRGEEKLFF
.	TRBV5-4	TRBD2	TRBJ2-7	TGTGCCAGCAGCTCTCTTAGCGGGAGCTCCTACGAGCAGTACTTC	CASSSLSGSSYEQYF
.	TRBV11-2	TRBD1	TRBJ1-5	TGTGCCAGCAGCTTTGGACAGGGGGGGCAGCCCCAGCATTTT	CASSFGQGGQPQHF
.	TRBV28	.	TRBJ1-4	TGTGCCAGCAGCTCCCCCTGGGAAGGGAGGGTTCCTAATGAAAAACTGTTTTTT	CASSSPWEGRVPNEKLFF
.	TRBV18	TRBD1	TRBJ2-7	TGTGCCAGCTCACCGGGACAGGGTGAGGACGAGCAGTACTTC	CASSPGQGEDEQYF
.	TRBV18	.	TRBJ2-1	TGTGCCAGCTCACCTAACAATGAGCAGTTCTTC	CASSPNNEQFF
.	TRBV2	.	TRBJ2-7	TGTGCCAGCATCAAACAGGGCCAGCCTTTTACGGGCGAGCAGTACTTC	CASIKQGQPFTGEQYF
.	TRBV10-3	.	TRBJ1-4	TGTGCCATCAGAGAGGGCGGGAATGAAAAACTGTTTTTT	CAIREGGNEKLFF
.	TRBV4-1	TRBD2	TRBJ2-7	TGCGCCAGCAGCCAACCTAGCGGGAGTTCCTACGAGCAGTACTTC	CASSQPSGSSYEQYF